This note documents a single T cell receptor (beta chain) sequence. This may stem from a read error, because a much larger clone lies one nucleotide away. This entry is derived from a study of read filtering for tumor transcriptome and immune sequencing. Study information: After DNase treatment, RNA was made into whole-transcriptome libraries. TCR-mapped reads were about 3.5 to 10.27 million with IR-seq versus roughly 80 to 1,300 with RNA-seq.

CDR3 length: 16 amino acids. V lost 4 bases, J lost 3 bases, and 8 bases stayed unmatched. Germline V gene data show CDR1 as MNHEY and CDR2 as SVGAGI. From 400 to 450 ng of RNA, a library with molecular barcoded alpha/delta and beta/gamma adaptors was made. From the reads, TCRdb called clonotypes with MiXCR, one entry per CDR3 protein. The sample records more than 45,000 distinct CDR3 sequences, more than 9% being singletons. The sample consisted of a population of CD138-negative cells sorted from bone marrow. The rearrangement uses TRBV6-5 and TRBJ2-7, with 11 bases aligning to TRBD1. The receptor's source is a donor aged 40 or older with multiple myeloma. DNA of the CDR3: TGTGCCAGCAGTTGCTCCTGGGACAGGGGGAGCTACGAGCAGTACTTC. Its protein product is CASSCSWDRGSYEQYF.